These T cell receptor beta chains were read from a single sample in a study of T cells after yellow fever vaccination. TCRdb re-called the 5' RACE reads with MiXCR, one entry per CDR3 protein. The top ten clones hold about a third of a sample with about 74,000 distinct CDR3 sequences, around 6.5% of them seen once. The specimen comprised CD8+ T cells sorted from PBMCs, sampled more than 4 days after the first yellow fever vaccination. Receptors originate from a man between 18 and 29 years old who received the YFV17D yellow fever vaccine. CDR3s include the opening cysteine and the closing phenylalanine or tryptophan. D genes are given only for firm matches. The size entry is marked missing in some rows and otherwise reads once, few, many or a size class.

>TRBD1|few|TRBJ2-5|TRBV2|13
TGTGCCAGCATAATAGGACAGGGAGAGACCCAGTACTTC
CASIIGQGETQYF
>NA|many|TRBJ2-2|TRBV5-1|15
TGCGCCAGCAGCTTTAGGGGGAGGAACACCGGGGAGCTGTTTTTT
CASSFRGRNTGELFF
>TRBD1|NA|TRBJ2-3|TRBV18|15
TGTGCCAGCTCACCGGGGGACAGGGGGCTAGATACGCAGTATTTT
CASSPGDRGLDTQYF
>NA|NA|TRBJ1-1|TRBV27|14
TGTGCCAGCAGTCCCGAGGGACGGAACACTGAAGCTTTCTTT
CASSPEGRNTEAFF
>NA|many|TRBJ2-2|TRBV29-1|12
TGCAGCGTTGAAGGGGGGACGGGGGAGCTGTTTTTT
CSVEGGTGELFF
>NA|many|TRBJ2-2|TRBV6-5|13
TGTGCCAGCAGTTACCCCTACACCGGGGAGCTGTTTTTT
CASSYPYTGELFF
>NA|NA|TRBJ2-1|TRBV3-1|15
TGTGCCACCAGTGTCGACAGTTCGTCCTACAATGAGCAGTTCTTC
CATSVDSSSYNEQFF
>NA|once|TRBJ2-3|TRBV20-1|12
TGCAGTGCTAGTCTTCTGAACAGTACGCAGTATTTT
CSASLLNSTQYF
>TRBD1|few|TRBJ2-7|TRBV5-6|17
TGTGCCAGCAGCCGATTTTGGGGTCGAGGGGGCTGGGACGAGCAGTACTTC
CASSRFWGRGGWDEQYF
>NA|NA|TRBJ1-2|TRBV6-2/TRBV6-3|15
TGTGCCAGCACCCATACCGGCAGTATATTCTATGGCTACACCTTC
CASTHTGSIFYGYTF
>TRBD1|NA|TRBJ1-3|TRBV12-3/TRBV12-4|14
TGTGCCAGCACGGACAGGGCGGAAGGAAACACCATATATTTT
CASTDRAEGNTIYF
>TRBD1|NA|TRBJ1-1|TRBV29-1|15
TGCAGCGTTCACCGGGACAGAGGCGGAACCGCTGAAGCTTTCTTT
CSVHRDRGGTAEAFF
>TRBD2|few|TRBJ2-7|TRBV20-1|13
TGCAGTGCTACTTTAGCGGGGGGCTACGAGCAGTACTTC
CSATLAGGYEQYF
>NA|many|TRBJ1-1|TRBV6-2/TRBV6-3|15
TGTGCCAGCAGTTCCTCGGGTAGGGCGAGCACTGAAGCTTTCTTT
CASSSSGRASTEAFF
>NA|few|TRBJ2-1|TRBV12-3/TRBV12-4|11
TGTGCCAGCAGTATTATAGAGTTGCAGTTCTTC
CASSIIELQFF
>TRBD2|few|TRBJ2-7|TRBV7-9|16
TGTGCCAGCAGCTCCCCTTCGCGGGGGGTTGCCTACGAGCAGTACTTC
CASSSPSRGVAYEQYF
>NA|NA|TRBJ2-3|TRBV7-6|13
TGTGCCAGCAGCGTGGGACCCGGAGATACGCAGTATTTT
CASSVGPGDTQYF